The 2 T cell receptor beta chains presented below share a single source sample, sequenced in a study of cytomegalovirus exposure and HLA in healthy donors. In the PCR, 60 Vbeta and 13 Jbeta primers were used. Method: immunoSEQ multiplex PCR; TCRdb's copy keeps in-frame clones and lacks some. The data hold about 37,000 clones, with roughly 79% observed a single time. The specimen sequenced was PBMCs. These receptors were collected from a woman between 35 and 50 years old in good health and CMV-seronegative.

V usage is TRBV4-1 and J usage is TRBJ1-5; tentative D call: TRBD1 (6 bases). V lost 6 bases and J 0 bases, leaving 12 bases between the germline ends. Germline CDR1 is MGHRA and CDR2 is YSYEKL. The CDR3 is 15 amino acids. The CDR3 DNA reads TGCGCCAGCAGACAACACAGGGATAGCAATCAGCCCCAGCATTTT. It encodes CASRQHRDSNQPQHF.

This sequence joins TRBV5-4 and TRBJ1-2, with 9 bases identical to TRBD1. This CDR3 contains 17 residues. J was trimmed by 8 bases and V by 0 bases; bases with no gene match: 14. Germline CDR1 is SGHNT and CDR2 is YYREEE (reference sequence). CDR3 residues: CASSLDPRGQGIGGYTF. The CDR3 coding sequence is TGTGCCAGCAGCTTGGATCCTCGGGGACAGGGTATTGGCGGCTACACCTTC. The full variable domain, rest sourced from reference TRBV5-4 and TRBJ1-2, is ETGVTQSPTHLIKTRGQQVTLRCSSQSGHNTVSWYQQALGQGPQFIFQYYREEENGRGNFPPRFSGLQFPNYSSELNVNALELDDSALYLCASSLDPRGQGIGGYTFGSGTRLTVV.